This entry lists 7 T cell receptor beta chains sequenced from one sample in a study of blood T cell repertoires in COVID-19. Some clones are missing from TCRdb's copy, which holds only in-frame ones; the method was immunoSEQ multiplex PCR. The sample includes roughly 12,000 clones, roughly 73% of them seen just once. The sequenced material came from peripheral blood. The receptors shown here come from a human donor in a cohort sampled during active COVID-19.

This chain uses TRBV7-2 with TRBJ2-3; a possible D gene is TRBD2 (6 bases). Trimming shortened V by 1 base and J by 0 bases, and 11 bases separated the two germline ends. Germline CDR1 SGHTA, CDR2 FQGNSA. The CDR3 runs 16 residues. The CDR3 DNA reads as TGTGCCAGCAGCTTAGACCCGGGAGCGAGCACAGATACGCAGTATTTT. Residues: CASSLDPGASTDTQYF.

The DNA of the CDR3 is TGTGCCACCAGTGATTTGCCGACTAGCGGGGGGACAGATACGCAGTATTTT. It encodes CATSDLPTSGGTDTQYF. J is TRBJ2-3 and V is TRBV24-1; TRBD2 aligns across 13 bases. CDR3 length: 17 amino acids. The V gene end was trimmed by 0 bases and the J gene end by 3 bases; junction bases not matched to a gene: 2. Germline loops: CDR1 KGHDR, CDR2 SFDVKD.

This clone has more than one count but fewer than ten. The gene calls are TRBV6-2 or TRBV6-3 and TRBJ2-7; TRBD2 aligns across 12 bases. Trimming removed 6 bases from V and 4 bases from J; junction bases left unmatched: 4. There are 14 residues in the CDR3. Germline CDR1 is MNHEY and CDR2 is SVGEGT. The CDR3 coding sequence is TGTGCCAGCAGCTCTAGCGGGAGGGGATACGAGCAGTACTTC. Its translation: CASSSSGRGYEQYF.

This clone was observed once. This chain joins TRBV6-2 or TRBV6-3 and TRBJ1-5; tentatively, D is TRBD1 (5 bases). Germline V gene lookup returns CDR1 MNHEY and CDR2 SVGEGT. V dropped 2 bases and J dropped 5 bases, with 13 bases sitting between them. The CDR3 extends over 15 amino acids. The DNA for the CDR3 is TGTGCCAGCAGTTACGGGGCGGGAGGGTATCAGCCCCAGCATTTT. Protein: CASSYGAGGYQPQHF.

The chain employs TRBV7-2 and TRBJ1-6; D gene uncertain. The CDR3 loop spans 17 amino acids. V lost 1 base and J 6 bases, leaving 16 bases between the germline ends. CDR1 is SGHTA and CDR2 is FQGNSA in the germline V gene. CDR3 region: CASSLETGPGRNSPLHF. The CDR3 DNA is TGTGCCAGCAGCTTAGAGACGGGTCCCGGCCGTAATTCACCCCTCCACTTT.

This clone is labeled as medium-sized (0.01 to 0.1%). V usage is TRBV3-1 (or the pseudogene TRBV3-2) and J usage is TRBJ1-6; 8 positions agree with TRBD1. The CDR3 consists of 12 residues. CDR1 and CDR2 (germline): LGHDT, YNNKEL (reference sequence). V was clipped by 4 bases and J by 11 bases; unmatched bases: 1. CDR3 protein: CASSPGGPPLHF. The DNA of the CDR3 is TGTGCCAGCAGCCCAGGGGGCCCACCCCTCCACTTT.

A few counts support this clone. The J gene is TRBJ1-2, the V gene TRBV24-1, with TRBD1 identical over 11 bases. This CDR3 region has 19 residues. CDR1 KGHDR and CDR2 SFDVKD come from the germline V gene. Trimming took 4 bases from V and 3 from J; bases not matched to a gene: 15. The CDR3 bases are TGTGCCACCAGTGAGGATCCGGGACAGGGGGAGATTTGGGACTATGGCTACACCTTC. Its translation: CATSEDPGQGEIWDYGYTF.